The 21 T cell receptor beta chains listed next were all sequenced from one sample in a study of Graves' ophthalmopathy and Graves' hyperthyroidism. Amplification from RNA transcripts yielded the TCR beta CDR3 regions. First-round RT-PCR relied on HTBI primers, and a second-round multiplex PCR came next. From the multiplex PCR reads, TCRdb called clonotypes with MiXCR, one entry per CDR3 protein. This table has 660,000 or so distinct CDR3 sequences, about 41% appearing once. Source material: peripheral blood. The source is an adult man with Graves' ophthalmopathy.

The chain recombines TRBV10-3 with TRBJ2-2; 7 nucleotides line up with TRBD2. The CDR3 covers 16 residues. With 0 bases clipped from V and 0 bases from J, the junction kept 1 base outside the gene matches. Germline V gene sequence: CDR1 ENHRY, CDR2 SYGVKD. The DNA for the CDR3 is TGTGCCATCAGTGAGTCTAGCGGGTCGAACACCGGGGAGCTGTTTTTT. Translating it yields CAISESSGSNTGELFF.

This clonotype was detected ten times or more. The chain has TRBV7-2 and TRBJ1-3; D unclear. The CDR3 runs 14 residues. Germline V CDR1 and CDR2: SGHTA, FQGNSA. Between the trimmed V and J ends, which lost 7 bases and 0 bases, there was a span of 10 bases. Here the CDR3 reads CASTPGSSGNTIYF. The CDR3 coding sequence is TGTGCCAGCACCCCAGGCAGCTCTGGAAACACCATATATTTT.

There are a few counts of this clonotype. The CDR3 coding sequence is TGTGCCAGCATCCAACCGGGACATAGGAGCACTGAAGCTTTCTTT. As protein: CASIQPGHRSTEAFF. The chain employs TRBV11-2 and TRBJ1-1; weak D call: TRBD1 (6 bases). CDR1 and CDR2 (germline): SGHAT, FQNNGV. CDR3 size: 15 residues. V was shortened by 7 bases and J by 4 bases, with 19 bases between the two germline ends.

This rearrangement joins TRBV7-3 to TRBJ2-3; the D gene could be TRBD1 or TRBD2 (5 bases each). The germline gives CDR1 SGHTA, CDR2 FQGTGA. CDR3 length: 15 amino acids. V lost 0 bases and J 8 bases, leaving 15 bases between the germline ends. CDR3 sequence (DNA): TGTGCCAGCAGCTTAACGGGGACCCACGGGGTTACGCAGTATTTT. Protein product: CASSLTGTHGVTQYF. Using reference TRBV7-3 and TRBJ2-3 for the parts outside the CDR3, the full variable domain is GAGVSQTPSNKVTEKGKYVELRCDPISGHTALYWYRQSLGQGPEFLIYFQGTGAADDSGLPNDRFFAVRPEGSVSTLKIQRTERGDSAVYLCASSLTGTHGVTQYFGPGTRLTVL.

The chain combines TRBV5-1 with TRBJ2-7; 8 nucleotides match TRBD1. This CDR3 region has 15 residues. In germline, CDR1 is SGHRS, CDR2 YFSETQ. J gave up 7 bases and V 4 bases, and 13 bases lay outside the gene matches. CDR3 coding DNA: TGCGCCAGCAGCGAAAGGGCAGGGGGCTCGGGGGAGCAGTACTTC. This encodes CASSERAGGSGEQYF.

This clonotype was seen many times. The CDR3 DNA sequence: TGTGCCAGTCGACCGGACGGTCCTCCGGGAGCTTTCTTT. The encoded protein is CASRPDGPPGAFF. This sequence joins TRBV19 and TRBJ1-1, with D hard to call. The ends were cut back, 8 bases at V and 10 bases at J, with 20 bases in the middle. This CDR3 has 13 residues. Germline V CDR1 and CDR2: LNHDA, SQIVND (reference sequence). Full variable domain (missing parts from reference TRBV19 and TRBJ1-1): DGGITQSPKYLFRKEGQNVTLSCEQNLNHDAMYWYRQDPGQGLRLIYYSQIVNDFQKGDIAEGYSVSREKKESFPLTVTSAQKNPTAFYLCASRPDGPPGAFFGQGTRLTVV.

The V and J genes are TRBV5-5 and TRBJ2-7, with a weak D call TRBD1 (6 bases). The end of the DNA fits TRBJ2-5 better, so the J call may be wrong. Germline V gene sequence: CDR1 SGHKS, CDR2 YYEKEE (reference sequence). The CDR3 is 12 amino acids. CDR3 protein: CASRGQQETQYF. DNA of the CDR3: TGTGCCAGCAGGGGACAACAAGAGACCCAGTACTTC.

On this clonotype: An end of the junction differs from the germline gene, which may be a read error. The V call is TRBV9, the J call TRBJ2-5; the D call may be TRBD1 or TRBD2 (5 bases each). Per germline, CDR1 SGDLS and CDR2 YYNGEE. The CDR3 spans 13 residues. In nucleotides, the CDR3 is TGCGCCAGCAGCTTGACGGGGCCAGAGACCCAGTACTTC. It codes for CASSLTGPETQYF. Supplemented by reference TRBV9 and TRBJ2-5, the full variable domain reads DSGVTQTPKHLITATGQRVTLRCSPRSGDLSVYWYQQSLDQGLQFLIQYYNGEERAKGNILERFSAQQFPDLHSELNLSSLELGDSALYFCASSLTGPETQYFGPGTRLLVL.

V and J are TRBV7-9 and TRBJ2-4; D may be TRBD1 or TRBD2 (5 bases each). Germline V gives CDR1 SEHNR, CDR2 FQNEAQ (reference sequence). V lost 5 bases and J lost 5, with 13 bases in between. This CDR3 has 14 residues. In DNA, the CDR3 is TGTGCCAGCAGCCAGGGACCCCTTCAAAACATTCAGTACTTC. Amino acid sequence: CASSQGPLQNIQYF.

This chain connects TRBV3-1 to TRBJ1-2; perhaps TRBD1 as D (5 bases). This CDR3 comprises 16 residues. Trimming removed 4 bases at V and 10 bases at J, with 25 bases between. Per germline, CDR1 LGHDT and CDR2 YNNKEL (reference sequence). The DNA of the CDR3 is TGTGCCAGCAGCCCTCCTAGGGAAGGCGTGGGGGATTTCTACACCTTC. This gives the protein CASSPPREGVGDFYTF. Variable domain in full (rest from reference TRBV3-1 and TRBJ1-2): DTAVSQTPKYLVTQMGNDKSIKCEQNLGHDTMYWYKQDSKKFLKIMFSYNNKELIINETVPNRFSPKSPDKAHLNLHINSLELGDSAVYFCASSPPREGVGDFYTFGSGTRLTVV.

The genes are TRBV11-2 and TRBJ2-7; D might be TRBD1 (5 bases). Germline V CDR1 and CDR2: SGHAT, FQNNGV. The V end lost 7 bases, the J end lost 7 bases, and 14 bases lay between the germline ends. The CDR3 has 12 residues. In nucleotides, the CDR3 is TGTGCCAGCAACAGGATGCCCGGGGAGCAGTACTTC. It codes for CASNRMPGEQYF.

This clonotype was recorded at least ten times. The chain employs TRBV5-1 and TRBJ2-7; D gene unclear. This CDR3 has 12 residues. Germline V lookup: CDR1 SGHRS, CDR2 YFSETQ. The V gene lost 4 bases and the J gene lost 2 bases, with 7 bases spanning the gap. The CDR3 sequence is CASSNGTYEQYF. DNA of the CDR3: TGCGCCAGCAGCAACGGCACCTACGAGCAGTACTTC.

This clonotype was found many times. CDR3 region: CASTYRERQETQYF. CDR3 nucleotides: TGTGCCAGCACCTACAGGGAGAGGCAAGAGACCCAGTACTTC. This chain uses TRBV6-5 with TRBJ2-5; D is perhaps TRBD1 (6 bases). The CDR3 length is 14 residues. Germline V gene lookup returns CDR1 MNHEY and CDR2 SVGAGI. V was pared by 7 bases and J by 2 bases, with 14 bases between.

DNA of the CDR3: TGCGCCAGCAGCACAGGTGTAAATCAGCCCCAGCATTTT. Translation gives CASSTGVNQPQHF. This chain connects TRBV4-1 to TRBJ1-5; D is perhaps TRBD1 (5 bases). The CDR3 spans 13 residues. The germline V and J ends were trimmed by 5 bases and 4 bases, with 9 bases remaining between them. Per germline, CDR1 MGHRA and CDR2 YSYEKL.

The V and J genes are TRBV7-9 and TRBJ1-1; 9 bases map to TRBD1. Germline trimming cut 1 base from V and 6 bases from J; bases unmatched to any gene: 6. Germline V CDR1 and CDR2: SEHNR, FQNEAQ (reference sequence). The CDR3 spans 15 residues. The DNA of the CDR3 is TGTGCCAGCAGCTTAGACTTGGGACAGGGTTCTGAAGCTTTCTTT. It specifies CASSLDLGQGSEAFF.

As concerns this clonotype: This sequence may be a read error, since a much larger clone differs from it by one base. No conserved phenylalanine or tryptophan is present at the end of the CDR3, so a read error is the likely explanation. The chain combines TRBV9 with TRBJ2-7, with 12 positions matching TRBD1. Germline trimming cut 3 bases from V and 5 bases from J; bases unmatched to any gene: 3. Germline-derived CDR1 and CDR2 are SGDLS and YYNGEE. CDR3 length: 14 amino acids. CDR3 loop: CASSAGTGGNEQYC. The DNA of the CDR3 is TGTGCCAGCAGCGCCGGGACAGGGGGCAACGAGCAGTACTGC.

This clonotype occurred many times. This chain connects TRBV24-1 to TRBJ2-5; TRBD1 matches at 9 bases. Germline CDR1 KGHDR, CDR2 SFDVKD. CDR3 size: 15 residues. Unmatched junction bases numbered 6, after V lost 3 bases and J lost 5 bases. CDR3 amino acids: CATSDLRDREETQYF. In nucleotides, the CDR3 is TGTGCCACCAGTGATCTCCGGGACAGGGAGGAGACCCAGTACTTC.

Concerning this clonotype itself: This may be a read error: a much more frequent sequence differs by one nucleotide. The CDR3 bases are TGCGCCAGCAATGGAGGGGGGTACGAGCAGTACTTC. This translates into CASNGGGYEQYF. The rearrangement uses TRBV5-1 and TRBJ2-7; the D gene could be TRBD1 or TRBD2 (6 bases each). The CDR3 contains 12 residues. CDR1 is SGHRS, CDR2 YFSETQ, per germline. Trimming shortened V by 6 bases and J by 4 bases, and 11 bases separated the two germline ends.

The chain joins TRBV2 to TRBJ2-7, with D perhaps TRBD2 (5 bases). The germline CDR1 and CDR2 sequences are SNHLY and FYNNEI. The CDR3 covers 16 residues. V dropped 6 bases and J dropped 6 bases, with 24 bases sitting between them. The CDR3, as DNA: TGTGCCAGCAGCTTAAACCCTCGGACTCGAAGGAGCGAGCAGTACTTC. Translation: CASSLNPRTRRSEQYF.

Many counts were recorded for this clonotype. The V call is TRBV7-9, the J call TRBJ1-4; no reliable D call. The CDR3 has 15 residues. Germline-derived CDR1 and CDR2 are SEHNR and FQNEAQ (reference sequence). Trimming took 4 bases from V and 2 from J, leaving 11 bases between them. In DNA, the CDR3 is TGTGCCAGCAGCTCCGGCCGCATGACTAATGAAAAACTGTTTTTT. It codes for CASSSGRMTNEKLFF.

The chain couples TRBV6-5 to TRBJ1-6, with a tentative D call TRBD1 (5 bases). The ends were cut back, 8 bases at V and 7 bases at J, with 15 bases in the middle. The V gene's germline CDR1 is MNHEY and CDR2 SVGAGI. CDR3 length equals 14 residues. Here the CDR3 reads CASVGQENNSPLHF. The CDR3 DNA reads TGTGCCAGCGTGGGGCAGGAGAACAATTCACCCCTCCACTTT.